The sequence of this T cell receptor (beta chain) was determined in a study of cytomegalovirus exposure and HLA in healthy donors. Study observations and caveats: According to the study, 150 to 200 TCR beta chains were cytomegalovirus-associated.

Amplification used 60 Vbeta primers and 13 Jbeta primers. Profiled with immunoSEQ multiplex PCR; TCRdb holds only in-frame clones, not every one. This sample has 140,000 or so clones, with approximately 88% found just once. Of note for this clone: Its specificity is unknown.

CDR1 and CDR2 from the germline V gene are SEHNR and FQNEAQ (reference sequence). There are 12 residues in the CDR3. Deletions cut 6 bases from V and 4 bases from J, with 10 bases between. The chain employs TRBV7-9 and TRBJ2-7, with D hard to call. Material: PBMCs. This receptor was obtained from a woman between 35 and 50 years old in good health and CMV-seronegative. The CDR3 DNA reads TGTGCCAGCAGTATCCAGGTTTACGAGCAGTACTTC. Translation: CASSIQVYEQYF.